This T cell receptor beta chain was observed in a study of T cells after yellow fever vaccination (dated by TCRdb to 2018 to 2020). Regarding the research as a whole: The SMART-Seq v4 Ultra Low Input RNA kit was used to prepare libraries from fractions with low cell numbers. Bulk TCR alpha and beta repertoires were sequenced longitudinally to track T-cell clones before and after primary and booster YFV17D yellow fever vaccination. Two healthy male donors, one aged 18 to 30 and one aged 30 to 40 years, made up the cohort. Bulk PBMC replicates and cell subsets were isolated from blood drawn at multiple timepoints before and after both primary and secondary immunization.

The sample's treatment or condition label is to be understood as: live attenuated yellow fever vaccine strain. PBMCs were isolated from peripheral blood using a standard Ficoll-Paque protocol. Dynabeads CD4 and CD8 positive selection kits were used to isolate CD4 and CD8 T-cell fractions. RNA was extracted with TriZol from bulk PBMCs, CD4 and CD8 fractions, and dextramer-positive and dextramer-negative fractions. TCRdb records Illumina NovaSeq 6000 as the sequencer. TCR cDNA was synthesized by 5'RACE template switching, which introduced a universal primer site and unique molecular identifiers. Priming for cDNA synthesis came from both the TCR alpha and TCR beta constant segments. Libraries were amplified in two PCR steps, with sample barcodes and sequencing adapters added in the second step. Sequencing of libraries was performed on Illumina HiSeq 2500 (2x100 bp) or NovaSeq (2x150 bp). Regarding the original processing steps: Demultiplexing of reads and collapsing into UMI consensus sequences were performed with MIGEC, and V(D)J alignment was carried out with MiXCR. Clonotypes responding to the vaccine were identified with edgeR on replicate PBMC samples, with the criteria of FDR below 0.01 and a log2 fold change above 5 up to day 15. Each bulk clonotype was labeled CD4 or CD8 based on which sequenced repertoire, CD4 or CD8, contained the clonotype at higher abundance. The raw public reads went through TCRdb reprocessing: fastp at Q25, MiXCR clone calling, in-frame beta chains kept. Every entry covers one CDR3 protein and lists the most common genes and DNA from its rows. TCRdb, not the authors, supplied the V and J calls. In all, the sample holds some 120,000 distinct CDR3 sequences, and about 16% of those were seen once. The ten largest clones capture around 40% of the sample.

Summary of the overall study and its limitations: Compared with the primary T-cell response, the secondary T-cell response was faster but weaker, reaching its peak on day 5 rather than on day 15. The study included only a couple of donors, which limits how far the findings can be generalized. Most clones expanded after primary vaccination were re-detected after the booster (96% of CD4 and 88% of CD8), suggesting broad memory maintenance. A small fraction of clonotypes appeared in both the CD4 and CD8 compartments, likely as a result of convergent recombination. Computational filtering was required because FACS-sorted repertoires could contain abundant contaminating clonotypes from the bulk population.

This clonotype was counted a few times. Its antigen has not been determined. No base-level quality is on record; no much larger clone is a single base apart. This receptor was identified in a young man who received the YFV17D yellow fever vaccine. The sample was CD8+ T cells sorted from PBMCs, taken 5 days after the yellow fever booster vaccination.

The CDR3 corresponds to CASSQDNRESNQPQHF. The DNA reads TGCGCCAGCAGCCAAGACAACAGGGAAAGCAATCAGCCCCAGCATTTT. The chain couples TRBV4-1 to TRBJ1-5; TRBD1 is a weak D gene call, 6 bases matching. Via the germline V gene, CDR1 is MGHRA and CDR2 YSYEKL. V is pared back by 0 bases and J by 1 base, with 10 bases lying between the germline termini. Measured from the cysteine to the phenylalanine, the CDR3 is 16 residues long. Only the CDR3 DNA stays, 48 bases, in frame from base 1.